Sequencing of this T cell receptor (beta chain) was carried out in a study of glioma-infiltrating T cells after dendritic cell vaccination. Profiling relied on immunoSEQ multiplex PCR, and the TCRdb table lists in-frame clones only, not all of them. In the table there are some 46,000 clones, around nine tenths of which are singletons. This sample's time point: after dendritic cell vaccination, including at tumor progression/relapse. The sample was blood, taken after dendritic cell vaccination. The receptor's source is a human donor with glioblastoma.

The CDR3 loop reads CASSTSGRPNIQYF. The CDR3 nucleotides are TGCGCCAGCAGCACTAGCGGGAGGCCAAACATTCAGTACTTC. V and J are TRBV4-3 and TRBJ2-4; 12 bases agree with TRBD2. Germline loops: CDR1 LGHNA, CDR2 YSLEER. This CDR3 spans 14 amino acids. Losses at the gene ends were 5 bases for V and 6 bases for J; bases not matched to a gene: 2.